This TCR beta chain was recovered during a study of technical replicates of blood from a handful of donors. Per germline, CDR1 SQVTM and CDR2 ANQGSEA. The CDR3 is 12 amino acids. V was clipped by 4 bases and J by 4 bases, with 10 bases between them. Data came from immunoSEQ multiplex PCR; TCRdb stores just in-frame clones and leaves some out. The data show almost 85,000 clones, with less than 98% seen just once and more than 0.15% held by the top ten. The TCR was taken from a human donor in good health. The rearrangement uses TRBV29-1 and TRBJ1-2; the D is unclear. Material for sequencing was T cells isolated from PBMCs. CDR3 DNA: TGCAGCGTTGGTTCGGGAATCTATGGCTACACCTTC. Amino acid sequence: CSVGSGIYGYTF.